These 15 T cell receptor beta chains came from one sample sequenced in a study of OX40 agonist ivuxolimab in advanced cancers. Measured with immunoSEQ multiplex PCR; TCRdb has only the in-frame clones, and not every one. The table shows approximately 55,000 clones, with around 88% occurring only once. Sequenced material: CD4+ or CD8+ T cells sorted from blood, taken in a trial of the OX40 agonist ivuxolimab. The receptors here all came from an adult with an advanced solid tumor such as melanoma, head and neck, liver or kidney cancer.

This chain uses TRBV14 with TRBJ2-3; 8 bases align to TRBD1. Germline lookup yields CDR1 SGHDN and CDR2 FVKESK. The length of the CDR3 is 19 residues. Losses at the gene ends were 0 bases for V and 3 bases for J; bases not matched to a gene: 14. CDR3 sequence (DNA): TGTGCCAGCAGCCAAGATGTGGTGGACAGGGCTGGGGCTACAGATACGCAGTATTTT. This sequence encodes CASSQDVVDRAGATDTQYF.

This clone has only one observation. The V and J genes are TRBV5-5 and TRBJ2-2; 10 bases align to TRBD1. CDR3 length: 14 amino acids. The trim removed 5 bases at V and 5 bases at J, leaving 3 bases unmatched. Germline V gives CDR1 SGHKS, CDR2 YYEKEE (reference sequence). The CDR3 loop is CASRPGQGTGELFF. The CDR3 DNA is TGTGCCAGCAGACCGGGACAGGGGACCGGGGAGCTGTTTTTT.

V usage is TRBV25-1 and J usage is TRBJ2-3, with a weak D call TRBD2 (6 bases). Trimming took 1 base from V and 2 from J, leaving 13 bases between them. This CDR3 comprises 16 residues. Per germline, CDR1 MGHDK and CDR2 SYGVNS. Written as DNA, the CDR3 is TGTGCCAGCAGTGAATCGGGGGTACCCTCCACAGATACGCAGTATTTT. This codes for CASSESGVPSTDTQYF.

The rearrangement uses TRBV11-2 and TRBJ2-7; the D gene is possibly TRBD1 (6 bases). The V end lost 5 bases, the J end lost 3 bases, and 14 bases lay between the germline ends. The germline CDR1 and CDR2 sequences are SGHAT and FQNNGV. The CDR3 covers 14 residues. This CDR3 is CASSAGTSLYEQYF. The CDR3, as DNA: TGTGCCAGCAGCGCCGGGACAAGCCTCTACGAGCAGTACTTC.

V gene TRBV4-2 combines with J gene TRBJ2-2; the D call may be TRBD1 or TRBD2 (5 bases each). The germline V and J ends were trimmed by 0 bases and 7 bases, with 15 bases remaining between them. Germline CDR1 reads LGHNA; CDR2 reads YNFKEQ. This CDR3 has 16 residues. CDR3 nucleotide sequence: TGTGCCAGCAGCCAAGATCCGAGGGGCCGTAGCGGGGAGCTGTTTTTT. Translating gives CASSQDPRGRSGELFF.

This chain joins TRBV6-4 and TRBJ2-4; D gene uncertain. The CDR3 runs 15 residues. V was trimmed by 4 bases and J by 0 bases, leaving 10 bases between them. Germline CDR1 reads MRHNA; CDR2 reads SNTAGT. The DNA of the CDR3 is TGTGCCAGCAGTGCGTGTTTCGTAGCCAAAAACATTCAGTACTTC. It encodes CASSACFVAKNIQYF.

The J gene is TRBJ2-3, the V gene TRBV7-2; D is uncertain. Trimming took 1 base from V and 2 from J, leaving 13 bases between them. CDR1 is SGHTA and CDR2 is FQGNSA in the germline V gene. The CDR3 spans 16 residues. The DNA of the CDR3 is TGTGCCAGCAGCTTAGGGGTTCGGCTCCACACAGATACGCAGTATTTT. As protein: CASSLGVRLHTDTQYF.

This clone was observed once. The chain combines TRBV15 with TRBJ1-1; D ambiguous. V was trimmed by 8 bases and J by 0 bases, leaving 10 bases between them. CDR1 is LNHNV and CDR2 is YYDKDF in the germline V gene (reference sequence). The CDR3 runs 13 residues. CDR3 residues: CATSAGLNTEAFF. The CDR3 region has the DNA TGTGCCACCTCTGCAGGATTGAACACTGAAGCTTTCTTT.

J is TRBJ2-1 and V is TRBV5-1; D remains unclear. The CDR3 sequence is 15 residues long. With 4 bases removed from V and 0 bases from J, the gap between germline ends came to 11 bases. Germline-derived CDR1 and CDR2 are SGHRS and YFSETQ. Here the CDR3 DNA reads TGCGCCAGCAGCCTGACAATAAACTCCTACAATGAGCAGTTCTTC. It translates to CASSLTINSYNEQFF.

The DNA of the CDR3 is TGTGCCAGCAGCTTAGCGGAGAACACTGAAGCTTTCTTT. Protein: CASSLAENTEAFF. The J gene is TRBJ1-1, the V gene TRBV11-1, with D uncertain. V dropped 0 bases and J dropped 1 base, with 3 bases sitting between them. Germline V CDR1 and CDR2: SGHAT, FQDESV (reference sequence). The CDR3 is 13 residues long.

The CDR3 loop reads CASSKTSGRPSYNEQFF. The CDR3 nucleotides are TGTGCCAGTAGTAAAACTAGCGGGAGACCCTCCTACAATGAGCAGTTCTTC. The rearrangement uses TRBV19 and TRBJ2-1; 11 bases map to TRBD2. J was trimmed by 0 bases and V by 4 bases; bases with no gene match: 5. Looked up from germline, CDR1 is LNHDA and CDR2 is SQIVND (reference sequence). The CDR3 runs 17 residues.

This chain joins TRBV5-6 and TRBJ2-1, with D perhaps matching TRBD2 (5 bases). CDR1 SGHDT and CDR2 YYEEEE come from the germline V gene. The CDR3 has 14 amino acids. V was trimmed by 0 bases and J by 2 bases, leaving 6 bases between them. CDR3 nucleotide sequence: TGTGCCAGCAGCTTGGCCGGGACCTACAATGAGCAGTTCTTC. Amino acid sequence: CASSLAGTYNEQFF.

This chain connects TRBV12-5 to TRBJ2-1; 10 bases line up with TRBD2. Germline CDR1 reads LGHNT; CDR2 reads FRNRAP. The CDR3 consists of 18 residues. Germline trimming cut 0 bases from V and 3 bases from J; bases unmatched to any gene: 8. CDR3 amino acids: CASGLVLTGTSDYNEQFF. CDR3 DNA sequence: TGTGCTAGTGGTTTGGTCCTTACCGGGACTAGCGACTACAATGAGCAGTTCTTC.

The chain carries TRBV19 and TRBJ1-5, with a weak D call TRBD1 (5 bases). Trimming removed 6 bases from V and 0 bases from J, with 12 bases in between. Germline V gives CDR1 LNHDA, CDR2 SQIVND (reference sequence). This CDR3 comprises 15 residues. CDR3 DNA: TGTGCCAGTAGAAGGGGACCCTATAGCAATCAGCCCCAGCATTTT. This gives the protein CASRRGPYSNQPQHF.

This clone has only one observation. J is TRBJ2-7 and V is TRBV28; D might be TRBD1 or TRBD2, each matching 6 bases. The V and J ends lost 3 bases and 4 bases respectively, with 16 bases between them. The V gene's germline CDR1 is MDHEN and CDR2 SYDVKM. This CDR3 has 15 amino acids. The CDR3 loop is CASSLIRGLRYEQYF. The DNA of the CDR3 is TGTGCCAGCAGTTTGATCCGGGGGCTTCGGTACGAGCAGTACTTC.